A selection of T cell receptor beta chains follows, all from one sample in a study of blood T cell repertoires in COVID-19. This table comes from immunoSEQ multiplex PCR, and its TCRdb copy is limited to in-frame clones, with some not included. The sample lists tens of thousands of clones; around 80% were seen once. The source material was peripheral blood. These TCRs come from a man aged 50 or older with acute or convalescent COVID-19. CDR3s include the opening cysteine and the closing phenylalanine or tryptophan.

j_call | cdr3_length | v_call | cdr3_aa
TRBJ2-2 | 15 | TRBV7-7 | CASSSGTTNTGELFF
TRBJ2-3 | 16 | TRBV7-2 | CASSPGLAGATDTQYF
TRBJ1-3 | 16 | TRBV19 | CASSMGQPLSGNTIYF
TRBJ2-3 | 14 | TRBV5-1 | CASSITSIADTQYF
TRBJ2-4 | 16 | TRBV5-1 | CASSWGDRGDKNIQYF
TRBJ2-3 | 15 | TRBV7-2 | CASSSFPRGSDTQYF
TRBJ2-5 | 17 | TRBV21-1 | CASSKGPPRQGKETQYF
TRBJ2-5 | 14 | TRBV6-2/TRBV6-3 | CASSYSGVWETQYF
TRBJ2-3 | 14 | TRBV11-3 | CASSLGEFPDTQYF
TRBJ2-7 | 13 | TRBV4-2 | CASSQGGTVEQYF
TRBJ2-7 | 15 | TRBV4-3 | CASSREQGDSYEQYF
TRBJ2-7 | 14 | TRBV18 | CASSRAGGSYEQYF
TRBJ1-5 | 13 | TRBV18 | CASSPGLVEPQHF
TRBJ1-1 | 18 | TRBV4-2 | CASSQADGGWRGDTEAFF
TRBJ1-5 | 14 | TRBV5-1 | CASSEQGGNQPQHF
TRBJ1-2 | 17 | TRBV28 | CASSYGVRGSSNYGYTF
TRBJ2-3 | 13 | TRBV6-5 | CASSSPPRDTQYF
TRBJ2-7 | 15 | TRBV27 | CASSLTPGQGAPQYF
TRBJ1-4 | 15 | TRBV7-8 | CASSLGGRGNEKLFF
TRBJ2-7 | 14 | TRBV5-6 | CASSLSQASYEQYF